Below, 20 T cell receptor beta chains from the same sample are listed, as sequenced in a study of spatial heterogeneity in lung cancer (dated by TCRdb to between 2018 and 2021). Library preparation used 5' RACE. This sample was sequenced with a NextSeq 500. TCRdb reprocessing: public reads trimmed at Q25 with fastp, clones called with MiXCR, in-frame beta chains kept. Every CDR3 protein is listed once, alongside the most common genes and DNA of its rows. Present in this sample are tens of thousands of distinct CDR3 sequences, approximately 8.2% of which were seen just once. Of the sample, 6.9% is held by the ten largest clones. The time point label, as the study defines it: sample taken at primary tumor resection. For TCR sequencing, whole RNA was extracted from tumor and nontumor lung tissue, or from cryopreserved PBMC samples, and no cell sorting was done. The specimen was PBMCs, collected at surgery. The receptor set was obtained from a male donor with early-stage non-small cell lung cancer.

This clonotype was seen repeatedly, ten times or more. The chain carries TRBV7-9 and TRBJ2-2; D remains ambiguous. Trimming took off 1 base at V and 0 bases at J, with 3 bases between the two ends. The CDR3 is 14 residues long. CDR1 SEHNR and CDR2 FQNEAQ come from the germline V gene (reference sequence). Written as DNA, the CDR3 is TGTGCCAGCAGCTTAGATACGAACACCGGGGAGCTGTTTTTT. Translation: CASSLDTNTGELFF. Full variable domain (outside the CDR3, taken from reference TRBV7-9 and TRBJ2-2): DTGVSQNPRHKITKRGQNVTFRCDPISEHNRLYWYRQTLGQGPEFLTYFQNEAQLEKSRLLSDRFSAERPKGSFSTLEIQRTEQGDSAMYLCASSLDTNTGELFFGEGSRLTVL.

Ten or more counts support this clonotype. The chain employs TRBV12-3 or TRBV12-4 and TRBJ2-5; TRBD1 is a possible D gene (5 bases). The CDR3 consists of 16 residues. V was pared by 0 bases and J by 4 bases, with 15 bases between. CDR3 nucleotide sequence: TGTGCCAGCAGTTTAGCCTCTCGCAGGGTGGGAGAGACCCAGTACTTC. This translates into CASSLASRRVGETQYF.

The sample holds a few counts of this clonotype. This rearrangement joins TRBV28 to TRBJ2-2, with 7 bases identical to TRBD1. The CDR3 runs to 14 residues. Unmatched junction bases numbered 4, after V lost 4 bases and J lost 5 bases. The germline CDR1 and CDR2 sequences are MDHEN and SYDVKM. CDR3 bases: TGTGCCAGCAGTTCGGGACAGACTACCGGGGAGCTGTTTTTT. It yields the protein CASSSGQTTGELFF.

In its sample, this clonotype was seen many times. This chain uses TRBV30 with TRBJ2-7, with D maybe TRBD2 (5 bases). V gave up 0 bases and J gave up 2 bases, with 11 bases separating them. Germline CDR1 is GTSNPN and CDR2 is SVGIG (reference sequence). The CDR3 length is 14 residues. The CDR3 region has the DNA TGTGCCTGGAGTGTACCGGGGATAGCCTACGAGCAGTACTTC. It translates to CAWSVPGIAYEQYF.

The chain uses TRBV5-1 and TRBJ2-1, with TRBD1 matching 10 bases. J gave up 8 bases and V 3 bases, and 8 bases lay outside the gene matches. CDR3 size: 15 residues. Germline loops: CDR1 SGHRS, CDR2 YFSETQ. The CDR3 DNA reads TGCGCCAGCAGCTACTCCGGGACAGGGGAATATGAGCAGTTCTTC. This codes for CASSYSGTGEYEQFF.

The V call is TRBV20-1, the J call TRBJ2-7; TRBD1 or TRBD2 may be the D gene (5 bases each). The V and J ends lost 1 base and 0 bases respectively, with 7 bases between them. The CDR3 consists of 13 residues. Germline CDR1 reads DFQATT; CDR2 reads SNEGSKA (reference sequence). The CDR3: CSARAGTSYEQYF. CDR3 in DNA: TGCAGTGCTAGAGCCGGGACCTCCTACGAGCAGTACTTC.

The CDR3 loop is CASSYSQDPNSPLHF. CDR3 bases: TGTGCCAGCAGTTACTCTCAGGACCCTAATTCACCCCTCCACTTT. This chain links TRBV6-5 with TRBJ1-6; D not resolved. V dropped 0 bases and J dropped 6 bases, with 9 bases sitting between them. Germline CDR1 MNHEY, CDR2 SVGAGI. There are 15 residues in the CDR3.

The genes are TRBV29-1 and TRBJ2-1, with no clear D. Trimming left V 3 bases short and J 2 bases short, with 2 bases between. This CDR3 spans 11 amino acids. Germline V gene lookup returns CDR1 SQVTM and CDR2 ANQGSEA. CDR3 sequence reads: CSVETYNEQFF. CDR3 sequence (DNA): TGCAGCGTTGAGACCTACAATGAGCAGTTCTTC.

This clonotype was counted between two and nine times. The J gene is TRBJ1-1, the V gene TRBV3-1; no clear D. The germline V and J ends were trimmed by 4 bases and 8 bases, with 11 bases remaining between them. The germline V gene encodes CDR1 LGHDT and CDR2 YNNKEL (reference sequence). The CDR3 has 12 amino acids. The CDR3 reads CASSLRGREAFF. Here the CDR3 DNA reads TGTGCCAGCAGCCTCCGAGGTAGAGAAGCTTTCTTT.

The CDR3, as DNA: TGTGCCAGCAGTTACTCATGGCACAATGAGCAGTTCTTC. It is translated as CASSYSWHNEQFF. The chain carries TRBV6-2 or TRBV6-3 and TRBJ2-1; D not resolved. The CDR3 consists of 13 residues. Germline V gene data show CDR1 as MNHEY and CDR2 as SVGEGT. Trimming pared 0 bases from V and 5 bases from J, leaving 5 bases between.

This clonotype was seen ten or more times. This chain connects TRBV24-1 to TRBJ2-1, with TRBD1 matching over 7 bases. With V trimmed by 0 bases and J by 10 bases, 2 bases remained unmatched. Germline V gene sequence: CDR1 KGHDR, CDR2 SFDVKD. This CDR3 has 13 amino acids. The CDR3 bases are TGTGCCACCAGTGATTTGGAGGACAGGGAGCAGTTCTTC. This sequence encodes CATSDLEDREQFF.

There are many counts of this clonotype. V usage is TRBV12-3 or TRBV12-4 and J usage is TRBJ2-1, with D maybe TRBD2 (5 bases). The V end lost 0 bases, the J end lost 4 bases, and 10 bases lay between the germline ends. The CDR3 has 15 residues. Here the CDR3 DNA reads TGTGCCAGCAGTTTAGCGCGGGCAGTTTACAATGAGCAGTTCTTC. Amino acid sequence: CASSLARAVYNEQFF.

This clonotype was seen a few times. The J gene is TRBJ2-1, the V gene TRBV27, with D possibly TRBD1 on 6 matching bases. The CDR3 runs 12 residues. CDR1 MNHEY and CDR2 SMNVEV come from the germline V gene (reference sequence). The V end was cut by 7 bases, the J end by 7 bases, with 11 bases between. CDR3 loop: CASTNRANEQFF. Here the CDR3 DNA reads TGTGCCAGCACTAACAGGGCAAATGAGCAGTTCTTC.

This clonotype was recorded many times. The genes are TRBV30 and TRBJ1-1; D is possibly TRBD1 (6 bases). The V end was cut by 2 bases, the J end by 6 bases, with 7 bases between. CDR3 length: 11 residues. CDR1 is GTSNPN and CDR2 is SVGIG in the germline V gene (reference sequence). In DNA form, the CDR3 reads TGTGCCTGGAGTCGACAGGCTGAAGCTTTCTTT. It codes for CAWSRQAEAFF.

This clonotype was seen at least ten times. V and J are TRBV12-3 or TRBV12-4 and TRBJ2-6; D uncertain. Trimming removed 6 bases from V and 0 bases from J, with 0 bases in between. The CDR3 length is 12 residues. The CDR3 DNA reads as TGTGCCAGCAGCTCTGGGGCCAACGTCCTGACTTTC. Translated: CASSSGANVLTF.

In its sample, this clonotype was seen many times. The V and J genes are TRBV11-2 and TRBJ2-3; D call uncertain. CDR1 is SGHAT, CDR2 FQNNGV, per germline. CDR3 size: 14 residues. V gave up 2 bases and J gave up 1 base, with 7 bases separating them. The CDR3 region is CASSLTLGTDTQYF. The CDR3, as DNA: TGTGCCAGCAGCTTAACGTTGGGCACAGATACGCAGTATTTT.

Many counts were recorded for this clonotype. V is TRBV29-1 and J is TRBJ2-7, with 7 bases fitting TRBD1. This CDR3 has 12 residues. V gave up 6 bases and J gave up 0 bases; unmatched junction bases: 2. CDR1 SQVTM and CDR2 ANQGSEA come from the germline V gene. CDR3 region: CSVGTDSYEQYF. The CDR3 DNA reads as TGCAGCGTAGGGACAGACTCCTACGAGCAGTACTTC.

The CDR3 loop is CSAQTSGAAYEQYF. The CDR3, as DNA: TGCAGTGCCCAGACTAGCGGGGCCGCCTACGAGCAGTACTTC. The genes are TRBV20-1 and TRBJ2-7; 11 bases are a match to TRBD2. Per germline, CDR1 DFQATT and CDR2 SNEGSKA (reference sequence). The CDR3 length is 14 residues. The ends lost 6 bases at V and 2 bases at J; junction bases unmatched: 6.

CDR3 sequence: CASSPVPGTGKTDTQYF. In nucleotides, the CDR3 is TGTGCCAGCAGTCCCGTCCCCGGGACAGGGAAGACAGATACGCAGTATTTT. This rearrangement joins TRBV28 to TRBJ2-3; TRBD1 agrees at 9 bases. Trimming at V came to 5 bases and at J to 3 bases, leaving 12 bases not matched to a gene. CDR3 size: 17 residues. Germline loops: CDR1 MDHEN, CDR2 SYDVKM.

This clonotype appeared a few times. V gene TRBV29-1 combines with J gene TRBJ2-3; the D gene is possibly TRBD2 (5 bases). This CDR3 contains 13 residues. The germline CDR1 and CDR2 sequences are SQVTM and ANQGSEA. Trimming took 3 bases from V and 3 from J, leaving 10 bases between them. CDR3 DNA: TGCAGCGTTGAGAAAGGGAGTACAGATACGCAGTATTTT. Its translation: CSVEKGSTDTQYF.